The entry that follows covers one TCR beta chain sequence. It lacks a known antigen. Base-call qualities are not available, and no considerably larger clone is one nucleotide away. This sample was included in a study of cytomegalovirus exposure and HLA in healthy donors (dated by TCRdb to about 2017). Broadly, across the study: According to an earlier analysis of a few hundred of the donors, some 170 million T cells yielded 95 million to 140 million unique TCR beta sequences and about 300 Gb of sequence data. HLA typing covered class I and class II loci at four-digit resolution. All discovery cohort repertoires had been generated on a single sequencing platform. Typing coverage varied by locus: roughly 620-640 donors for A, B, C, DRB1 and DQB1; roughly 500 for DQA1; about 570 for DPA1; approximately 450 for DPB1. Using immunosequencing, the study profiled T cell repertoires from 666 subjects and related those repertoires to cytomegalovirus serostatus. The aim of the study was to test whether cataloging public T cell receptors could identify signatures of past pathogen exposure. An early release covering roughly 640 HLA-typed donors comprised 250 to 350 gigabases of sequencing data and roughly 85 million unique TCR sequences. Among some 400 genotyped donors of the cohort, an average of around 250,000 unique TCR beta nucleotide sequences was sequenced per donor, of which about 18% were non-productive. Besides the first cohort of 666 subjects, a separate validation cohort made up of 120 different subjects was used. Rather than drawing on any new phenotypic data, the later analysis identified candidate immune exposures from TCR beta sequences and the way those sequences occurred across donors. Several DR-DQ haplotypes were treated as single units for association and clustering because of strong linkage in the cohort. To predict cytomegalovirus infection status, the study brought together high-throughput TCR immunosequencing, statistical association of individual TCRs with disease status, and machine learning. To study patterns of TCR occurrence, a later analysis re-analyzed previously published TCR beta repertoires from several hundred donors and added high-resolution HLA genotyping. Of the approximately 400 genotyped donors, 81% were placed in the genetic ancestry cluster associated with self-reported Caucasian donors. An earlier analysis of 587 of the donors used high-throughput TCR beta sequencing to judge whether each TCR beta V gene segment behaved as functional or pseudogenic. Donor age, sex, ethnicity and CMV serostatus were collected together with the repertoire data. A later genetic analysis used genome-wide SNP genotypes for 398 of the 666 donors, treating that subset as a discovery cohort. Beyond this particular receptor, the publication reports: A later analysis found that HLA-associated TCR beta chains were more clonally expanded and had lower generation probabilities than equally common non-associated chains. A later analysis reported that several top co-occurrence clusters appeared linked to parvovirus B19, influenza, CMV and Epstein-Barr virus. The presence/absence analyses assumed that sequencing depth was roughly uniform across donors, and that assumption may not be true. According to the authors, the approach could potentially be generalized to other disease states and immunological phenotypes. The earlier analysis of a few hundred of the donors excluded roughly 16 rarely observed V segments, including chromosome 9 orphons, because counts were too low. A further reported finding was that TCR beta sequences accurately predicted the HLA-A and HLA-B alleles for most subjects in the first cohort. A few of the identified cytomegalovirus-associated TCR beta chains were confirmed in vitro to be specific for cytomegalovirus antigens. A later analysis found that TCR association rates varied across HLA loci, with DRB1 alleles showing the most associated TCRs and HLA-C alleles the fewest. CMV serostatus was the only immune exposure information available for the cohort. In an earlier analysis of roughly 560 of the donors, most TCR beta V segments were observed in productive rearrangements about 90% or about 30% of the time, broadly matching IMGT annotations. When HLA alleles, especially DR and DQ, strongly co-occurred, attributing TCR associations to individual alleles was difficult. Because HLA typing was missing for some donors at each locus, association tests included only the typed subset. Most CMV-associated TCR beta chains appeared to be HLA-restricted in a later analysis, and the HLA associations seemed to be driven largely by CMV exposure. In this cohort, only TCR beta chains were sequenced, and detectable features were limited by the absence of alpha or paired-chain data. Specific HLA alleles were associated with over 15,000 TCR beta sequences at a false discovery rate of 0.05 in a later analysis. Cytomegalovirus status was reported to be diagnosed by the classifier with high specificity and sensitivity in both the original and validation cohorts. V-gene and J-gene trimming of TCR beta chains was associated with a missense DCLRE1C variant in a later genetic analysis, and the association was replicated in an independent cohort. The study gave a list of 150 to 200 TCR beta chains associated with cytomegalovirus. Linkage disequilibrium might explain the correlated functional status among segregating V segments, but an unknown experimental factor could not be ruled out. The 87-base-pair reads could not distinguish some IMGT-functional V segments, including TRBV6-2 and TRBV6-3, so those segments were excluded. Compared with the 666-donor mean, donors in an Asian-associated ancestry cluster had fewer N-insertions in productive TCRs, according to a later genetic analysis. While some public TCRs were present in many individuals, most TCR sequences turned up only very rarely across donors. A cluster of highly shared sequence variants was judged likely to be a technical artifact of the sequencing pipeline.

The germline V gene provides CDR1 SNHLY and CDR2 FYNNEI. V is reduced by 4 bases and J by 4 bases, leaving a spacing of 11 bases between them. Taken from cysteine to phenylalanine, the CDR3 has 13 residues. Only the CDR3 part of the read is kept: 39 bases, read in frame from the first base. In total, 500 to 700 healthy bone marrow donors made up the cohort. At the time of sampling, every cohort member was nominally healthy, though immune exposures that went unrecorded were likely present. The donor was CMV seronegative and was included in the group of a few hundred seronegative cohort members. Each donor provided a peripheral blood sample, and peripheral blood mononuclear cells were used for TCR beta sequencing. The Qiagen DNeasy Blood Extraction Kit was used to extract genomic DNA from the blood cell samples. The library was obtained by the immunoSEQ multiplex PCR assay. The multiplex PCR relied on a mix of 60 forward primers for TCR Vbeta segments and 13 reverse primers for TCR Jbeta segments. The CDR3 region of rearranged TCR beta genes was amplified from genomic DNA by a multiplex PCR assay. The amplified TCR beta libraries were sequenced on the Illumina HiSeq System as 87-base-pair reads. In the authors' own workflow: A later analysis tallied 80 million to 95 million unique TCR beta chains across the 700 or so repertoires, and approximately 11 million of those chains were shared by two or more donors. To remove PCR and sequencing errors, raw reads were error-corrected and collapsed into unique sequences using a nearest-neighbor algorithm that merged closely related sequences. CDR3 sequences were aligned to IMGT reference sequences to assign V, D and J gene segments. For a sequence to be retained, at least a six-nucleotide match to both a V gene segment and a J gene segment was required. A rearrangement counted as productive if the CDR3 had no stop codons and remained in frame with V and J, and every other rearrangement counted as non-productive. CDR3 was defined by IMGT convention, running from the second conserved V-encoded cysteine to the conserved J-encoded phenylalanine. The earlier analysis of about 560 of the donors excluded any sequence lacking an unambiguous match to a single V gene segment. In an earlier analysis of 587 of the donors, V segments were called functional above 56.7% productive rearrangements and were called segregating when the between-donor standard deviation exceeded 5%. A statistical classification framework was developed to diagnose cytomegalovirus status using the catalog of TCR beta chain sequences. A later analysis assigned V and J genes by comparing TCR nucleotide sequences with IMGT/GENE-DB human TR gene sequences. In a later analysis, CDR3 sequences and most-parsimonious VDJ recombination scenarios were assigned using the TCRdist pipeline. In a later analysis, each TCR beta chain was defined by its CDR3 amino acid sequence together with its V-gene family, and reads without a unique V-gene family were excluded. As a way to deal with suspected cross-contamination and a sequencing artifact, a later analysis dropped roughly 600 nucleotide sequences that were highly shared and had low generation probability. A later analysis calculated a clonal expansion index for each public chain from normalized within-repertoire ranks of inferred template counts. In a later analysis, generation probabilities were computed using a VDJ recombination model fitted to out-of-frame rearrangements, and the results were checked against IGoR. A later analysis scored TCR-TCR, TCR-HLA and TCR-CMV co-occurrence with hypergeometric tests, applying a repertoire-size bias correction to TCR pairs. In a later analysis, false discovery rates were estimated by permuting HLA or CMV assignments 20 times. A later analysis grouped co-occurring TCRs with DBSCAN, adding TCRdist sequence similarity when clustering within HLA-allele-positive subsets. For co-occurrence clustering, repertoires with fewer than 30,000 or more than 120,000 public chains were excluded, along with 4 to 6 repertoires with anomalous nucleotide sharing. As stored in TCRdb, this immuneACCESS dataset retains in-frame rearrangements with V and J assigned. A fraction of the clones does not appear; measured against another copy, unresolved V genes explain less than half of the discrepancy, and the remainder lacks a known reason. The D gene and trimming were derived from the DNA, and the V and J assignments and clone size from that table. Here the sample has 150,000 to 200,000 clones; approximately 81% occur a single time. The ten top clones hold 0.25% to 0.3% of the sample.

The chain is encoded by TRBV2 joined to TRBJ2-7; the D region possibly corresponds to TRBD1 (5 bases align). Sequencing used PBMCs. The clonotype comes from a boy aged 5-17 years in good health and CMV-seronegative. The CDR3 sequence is CASSGGHGYEQYF. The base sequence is TGTGCCAGCAGTGGTGGACATGGATACGAGCAGTACTTC.